Shown below are 24 T cell receptor beta chains from a single sample sequenced in a study of blood T cell repertoires in COVID-19. Generated by immunoSEQ multiplex PCR, the TCRdb table keeps only in-frame clones and is missing some. The table has over 35,000 clones, around 81% seen once. The sequenced sample was peripheral blood. The receptors were gathered from a middle-aged man with active or convalescent COVID-19.

This chain links TRBV3-1 (or the pseudogene TRBV3-2) with TRBJ1-4; D perhaps matches TRBD1 (5 bases). The CDR3 contains 16 residues. V was trimmed by 3 bases and J by 8 bases, leaving 19 bases between them. Germline values: CDR1 LGHDT, CDR2 YNNKEL (reference sequence). The CDR3 DNA reads TGTGCCAGCAGCCATACTAGCGGGACCCCCCGCGAAAAACTGTTTTTT. It encodes CASSHTSGTPREKLFF.

This chain joins TRBV29-1 and TRBJ2-1; 9 nucleotides agree with TRBD2. Trimming cost V 5 bases and J 4 bases; bases outside gene matches: 9. This CDR3 region has 15 residues. Germline loops: CDR1 SQVTM, CDR2 ANQGSEA. This CDR3 reads CSVWASGMFYNEQFF. In DNA, the CDR3 is TGCAGCGTTTGGGCTAGCGGGATGTTTTACAATGAGCAGTTCTTC.

The genes are TRBV5-4 and TRBJ2-1; a weak D match, TRBD1 (6 bases). The CDR3 runs 16 residues. CDR1 is SGHNT and CDR2 is YYREEE in the germline V gene (reference sequence). The V end was cut by 4 bases, the J end by 1 base, with 15 bases between. In DNA, the CDR3 is TGTGCCAGCAGCACGACAGGCCGCCAATCCTACAATGAGCAGTTCTTC. Its translation is CASSTTGRQSYNEQFF.

The V gene is TRBV5-4, the J gene TRBJ1-6; 7 bases align to TRBD1. The CDR3 has 14 amino acids. V lost 3 bases, J lost 13 bases, and 10 bases stayed unmatched. Per the germline V gene, CDR1 is SGHNT and CDR2 is YYREEE (reference sequence). In DNA, the CDR3 is TGTGCCAGCAGCTACGACAGGGCCTTTGGTCCCCTCCACTTT. The encoded protein is CASSYDRAFGPLHF.

The chain recombines TRBV20-1 with TRBJ2-5; D call uncertain. Trimming stripped 3 bases from V and 5 bases from J, with 13 bases between. Germline V gene data show CDR1 as DFQATT and CDR2 as SNEGSKA (reference sequence). There are 13 residues in the CDR3. This chain's CDR3 is CSASSSRWETQYF. CDR3 DNA sequence: TGCAGTGCTAGTTCCTCTCGGTGGGAGACCCAGTACTTC.

The CDR3 loop reads CASSEIVGQQDGNEQFF. The CDR3 coding sequence is TGTGCCAGCAGTGAAATCGTAGGACAGCAAGATGGCAATGAGCAGTTCTTC. The chain is built from TRBV6-1 and TRBJ2-1, with D possibly matching TRBD1 (6 bases). With 2 bases removed from V and 6 bases from J, the gap between germline ends came to 20 bases. This CDR3 contains 17 residues. The germline gives CDR1 MNHNS, CDR2 SASEGT.

The rearrangement joins TRBV19 to TRBJ1-3, with D uncertain. The germline CDR1 and CDR2 sequences are LNHDA and SQIVND (reference sequence). The V end lost 5 bases, the J end lost 5 bases, and 10 bases lay between the germline ends. CDR3 length: 13 residues. CDR3 coding DNA: TGTGCCAGTAGTCTCGAATACAGAAACACCATATATTTT. This sequence encodes CASSLEYRNTIYF.

The chain joins TRBV19 to TRBJ1-6, with 9 bases lining up with TRBD1. This CDR3 has 16 amino acids. In germline, CDR1 is LNHDA, CDR2 SQIVND (reference sequence). V dropped 7 bases and J dropped 6; count of bases not matched to a gene: 10. CDR3 sequence: CASKIELGQGNSPLHF. The CDR3 nucleotides are TGTGCCAGTAAAATTGAATTGGGACAGGGTAATTCACCCCTCCACTTT.

CDR3 amino acids: CASSRPGWDTFEKLFF. Written as DNA, the CDR3 is TGTGCCAGTAGTCGGCCAGGGTGGGATACATTTGAAAAACTGTTTTTT. The chain is built from TRBV19 and TRBJ1-4; a possible D gene is TRBD1 (5 bases). This CDR3 spans 16 amino acids. Germline V gene lookup returns CDR1 LNHDA and CDR2 SQIVND (reference sequence). The V end was cut by 5 bases, the J end by 7 bases, with 20 bases between.

The chain joins TRBV9 to TRBJ1-1; 8 bases match TRBD1. There are 15 residues in the CDR3. CDR1 SGDLS and CDR2 YYNGEE come from the germline V gene. The ends lost 4 bases at V and 6 bases at J; junction bases unmatched: 11. The CDR3 DNA is TGTGCCAGCAGCACGACAGGGGCCCAGGGTTCTGAAGCTTTCTTT. Residues: CASSTTGAQGSEAFF. Variable domain in full (rest from reference TRBV9 and TRBJ1-1): DSGVTQTPKHLITATGQRVTLRCSPRSGDLSVYWYQQSLDQGLQFLIQYYNGEERAKGNILERFSAQQFPDLHSELNLSSLELGDSALYFCASSTTGAQGSEAFFGQGTRLTVV.

The V gene is TRBV2, the J gene TRBJ1-5; D might be TRBD1 (5 bases). CDR1 is SNHLY, CDR2 FYNNEI, per germline. Trimming removed 1 base at V and 5 bases at J, with 9 bases between. This CDR3 has 14 amino acids. The CDR3 sequence: CASSEGQGDQPQHF. The CDR3 DNA sequence: TGTGCCAGCAGTGAAGGGCAGGGTGATCAGCCCCAGCATTTT.

The genes are TRBV2 and TRBJ1-1; D unresolved. This CDR3 has 13 amino acids. Germline V lookup: CDR1 SNHLY, CDR2 FYNNEI. The germline V and J ends were trimmed by 6 bases and 0 bases, with 8 bases remaining between them. The DNA for the CDR3 is TGTGCCAGCAGCCCTACTCTGAACACTGAAGCTTTCTTT. It yields the protein CASSPTLNTEAFF.

V is TRBV12-3 or TRBV12-4 and J is TRBJ2-1; no firm D call. The CDR3 consists of 13 residues. The V and J ends lost 1 base and 9 bases respectively, with 10 bases between them. CDR3 coding DNA: TGTGCCAGCAGTTTAGGTCCTGGGCGTGAGCAGTTCTTC. Its protein product is CASSLGPGREQFF.

The rearrangement uses TRBV5-1 and TRBJ2-5, with unresolved D. This CDR3 has 12 residues. Per the germline V gene, CDR1 is SGHRS and CDR2 is YFSETQ. With 2 bases removed from V and 2 bases from J, the gap between germline ends came to 4 bases. The CDR3 spells CASSFPQETQYF. The CDR3 DNA sequence: TGCGCCAGCAGCTTCCCTCAAGAGACCCAGTACTTC.

This clone was found a few times. The chain has TRBV28 and TRBJ2-7; unclear D gene. This CDR3 has 11 amino acids. Per germline, CDR1 MDHEN and CDR2 SYDVKM. V was trimmed by 4 bases and J by 4 bases, leaving 5 bases between them. CDR3 sequence: CASSSRYEQYF. CDR3 sequence (DNA): TGTGCCAGCAGTTCTCGTTACGAGCAGTACTTC.

V and J are TRBV24-1 and TRBJ2-5; TRBD1 matches at 7 bases. Per germline, CDR1 KGHDR and CDR2 SFDVKD. The V gene end was trimmed by 5 bases and the J gene end by 4 bases; junction bases not matched to a gene: 9. The CDR3 runs 15 residues. The CDR3, as DNA: TGTGCCACCAGTGGGACAGGTGGGGGTGGAGAGACCCAGTACTTC. This translates into CATSGTGGGGETQYF.

This chain links TRBV4-3 with TRBJ2-1; 8 nucleotides align to TRBD2. With V trimmed by 4 bases and J by 7 bases, 15 bases remained unmatched. Germline CDR1 reads LGHNA; CDR2 reads YSLEER. The CDR3 loop spans 17 amino acids. The CDR3 coding sequence is TGCGCCAGCAGCCCCAGGTTCTCGGGACTAGGGGGTAATGAGCAGTTCTTC. It yields the protein CASSPRFSGLGGNEQFF.

The chain links TRBV20-1 to TRBJ2-1; D not certain. V shed 3 bases and J shed 9 bases, with 9 bases lying between them. CDR1 and CDR2 from the germline V gene are DFQATT and SNEGSKA (reference sequence). The CDR3 contains 11 residues. The CDR3 spells CSASPEFEQFF. The CDR3 DNA reads TGCAGTGCTAGCCCCGAGTTTGAGCAGTTCTTC.

This chain uses TRBV3-1 (or the pseudogene TRBV3-2) with TRBJ1-1, with TRBD1 matching 10 bases. Per germline, CDR1 LGHDT and CDR2 YNNKEL (reference sequence). Trimming removed 4 bases from V and 4 bases from J; junction bases left unmatched: 3. The CDR3 loop spans 14 amino acids. DNA of the CDR3: TGTGCCAGCAGCCTGGGACAGGGGCGCACTGAAGCTTTCTTT. It is translated as CASSLGQGRTEAFF.

This clone was observed a handful of times. This sequence joins TRBV6-1 and TRBJ2-7; 13 positions match TRBD2. The CDR3 contains 18 residues. The V segment lost 2 bases and the J segment 1 base; nucleotides outside the gene matches: 8. Germline V gene data show CDR1 as MNHNS and CDR2 as SASEGT. The CDR3 protein is CASSEQLAGGPVSYEQYF. The CDR3 DNA reads as TGTGCCAGCAGTGAACAACTAGCGGGGGGGCCCGTGTCCTACGAGCAGTACTTC.

CDR3 loop: CATSSPTGVKETQYF. The CDR3 nucleotides read TGTGCCACCAGCAGCCCCACAGGGGTAAAAGAGACCCAGTACTTC. The chain combines TRBV15 with TRBJ2-5; 7 nucleotides agree with TRBD1. Germline values: CDR1 LNHNV, CDR2 YYDKDF (reference sequence). The CDR3 has 15 residues. The ends lost 3 bases at V and 3 bases at J; junction bases unmatched: 7.

The chain is built from TRBV4-1 and TRBJ1-3; D might be TRBD1 (5 bases). CDR3 length: 15 residues. CDR1 is MGHRA, CDR2 YSYEKL, per germline. Trimming removed 0 bases from V and 4 bases from J, with 10 bases in between. CDR3 residues: CASSQELGLGNTIYF. CDR3 coding DNA: TGCGCCAGCAGCCAAGAATTGGGACTGGGAAACACCATATATTTT.

The V gene is TRBV9, the J gene TRBJ2-5; D may be TRBD1 (6 bases). Germline V gene lookup returns CDR1 SGDLS and CDR2 YYNGEE. V gave up 4 bases and J gave up 1 base, with 11 bases separating them. The length of the CDR3 is 14 residues. Here the CDR3 reads CASSPRGSQETQYF. The CDR3 nucleotides read TGTGCCAGCAGCCCCAGGGGATCCCAAGAGACCCAGTACTTC.

V is TRBV5-1 and J is TRBJ2-7; 7 nucleotides line up with TRBD1. There are 12 residues in the CDR3. CDR1 is SGHRS and CDR2 is YFSETQ in the germline V gene. J was trimmed by 10 bases and V by 0 bases; bases with no gene match: 4. CDR3 residues: CASSLADRAQYF. The CDR3 nucleotides read TGCGCCAGCAGCTTGGCCGACAGGGCTCAGTACTTC.